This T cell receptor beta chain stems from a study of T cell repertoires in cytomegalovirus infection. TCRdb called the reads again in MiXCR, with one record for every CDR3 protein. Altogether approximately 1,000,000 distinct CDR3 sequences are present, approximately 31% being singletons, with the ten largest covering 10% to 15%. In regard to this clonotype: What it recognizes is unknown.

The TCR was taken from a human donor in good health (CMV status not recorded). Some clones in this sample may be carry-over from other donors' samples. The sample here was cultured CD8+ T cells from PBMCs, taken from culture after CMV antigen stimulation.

CDR3 DNA: TGTGCCAGCAGCCATCACAGGGAGGATGGCTACACCTTC. It codes for CASSHHREDGYTF. This chain uses TRBV7-6 with TRBJ1-2, with D tentatively TRBD1 (6 bases). V was cut by 5 bases and J by 6 bases, with 13 bases left in between. Germline V lookup: CDR1 SGHVS, CDR2 FNYEAQ. The CDR3 sequence is 13 residues long.